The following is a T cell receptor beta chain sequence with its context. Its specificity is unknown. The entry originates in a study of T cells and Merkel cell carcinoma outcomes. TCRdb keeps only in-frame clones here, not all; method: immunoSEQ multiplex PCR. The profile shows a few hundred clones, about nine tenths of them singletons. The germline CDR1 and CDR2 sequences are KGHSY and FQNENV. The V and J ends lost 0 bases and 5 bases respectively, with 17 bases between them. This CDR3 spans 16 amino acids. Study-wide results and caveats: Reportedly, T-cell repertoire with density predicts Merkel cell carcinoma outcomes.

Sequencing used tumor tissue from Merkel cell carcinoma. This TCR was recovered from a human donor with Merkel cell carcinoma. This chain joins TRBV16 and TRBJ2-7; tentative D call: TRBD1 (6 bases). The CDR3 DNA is TGTGCCAGCAGCCAATCGAGGACAGCCTGGCGAGACGAGCAGTACTTC. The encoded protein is CASSQSRTAWRDEQYF.